Below are 2 T cell receptor beta chains sequenced from a single sample in a study of memory CD4+ T cells and cytomegalovirus serostatus. Here immunoSEQ multiplex PCR was the method, and the copy in TCRdb shows in-frame clones only, minus some. This table holds about 57,000 clones, around 79% found once. Single viable CD3+CD4+CD8-CD45RO+ cells were sorted as the memory CD4+ T cells. What was sequenced was memory CD4+ T cells from blood. The receptors shown here come from an adult in good health and CMV-seronegative.

This sequence joins TRBV7-2 and TRBJ2-5; 10 bases are a match to TRBD1. CDR3 length: 14 amino acids. The germline V gene has CDR1 SGHTA and CDR2 FQGNSA. Losses at the gene ends were 3 bases for V and 6 bases for J; bases not matched to a gene: 4. The CDR3 sequence is CASSFGGQGQTQYF. Written as DNA, the CDR3 is TGTGCCAGCAGCTTTGGGGGACAGGGGCAGACCCAGTACTTC. The full variable domain, with the rest looked up from reference TRBV7-2 and TRBJ2-5, is GAGVSQSPSNKVTEKGKDVELRCDPISGHTALYWYRQSLGQGLEFLIYFQGNSAPDKSGLPSDRFSAERTGGSVSTLTIQRTQQEDSAVYLCASSFGGQGQTQYFGPGTRLLVL.

The V gene is TRBV6-1, the J gene TRBJ1-2; no clear D gene. The V gene lost 5 bases and the J gene lost 8 bases, with 15 bases spanning the gap. The CDR3 is 13 amino acids. Germline V CDR1 and CDR2: MNHNS, SASEGT. CDR3 bases: TGTGCCAGCAGTCCCAACAGCGGCGGAGGCTACACCTTC. Translating it yields CASSPNSGGGYTF.